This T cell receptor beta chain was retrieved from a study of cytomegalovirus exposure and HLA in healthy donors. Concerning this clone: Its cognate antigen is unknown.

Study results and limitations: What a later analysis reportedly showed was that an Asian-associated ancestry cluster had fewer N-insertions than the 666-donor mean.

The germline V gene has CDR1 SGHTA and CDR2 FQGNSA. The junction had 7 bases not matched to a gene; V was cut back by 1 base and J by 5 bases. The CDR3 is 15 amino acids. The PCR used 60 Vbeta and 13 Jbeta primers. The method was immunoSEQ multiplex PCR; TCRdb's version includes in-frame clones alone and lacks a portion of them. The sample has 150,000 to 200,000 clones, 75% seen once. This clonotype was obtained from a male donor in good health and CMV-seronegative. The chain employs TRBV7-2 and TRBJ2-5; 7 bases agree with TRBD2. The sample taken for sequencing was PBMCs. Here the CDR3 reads CASSLGSGIGETQYF. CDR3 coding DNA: TGTGCCAGCAGCTTAGGAAGCGGGATAGGGGAGACCCAGTACTTC.